This T cell receptor (beta chain) was identified during a study of CD8+CD57+ T cells in acquired aplastic anemia. This clonotype was seen only a few times. The CDR3 is made up of 15 amino acids. Germline V CDR1 and CDR2: SGHTA, FQGNSA. Trimming cost V 0 bases and J 1 base; bases outside gene matches: 2. Selection for sequencing was limited to patients who had shown CD8+CD57+ cell expansion by flow cytometry. Using genomic DNA as the template, TCR beta VDJ and CDR3 profiling was carried out. Using its own MiXCR run on the reads, TCRdb lists one record per CDR3 protein. The sample includes 150,000 to 200,000 distinct CDR3 sequences, nearly 65% seen only once; the top ten take roughly 46%.

The genes are TRBV7-2 and TRBJ2-5; TRBD1 agrees at 7 bases. The TCR originated in a human donor with aplastic anemia. Input material: sorted CD4+, CD8+, or CD8+CD57+ T cells (not recorded which) from PBMCs. CDR3 in amino acids: CASSLAGQRQETQYF. In DNA form, the CDR3 reads TGTGCCAGCAGCTTAGCGGGACAGCGCCAAGAGACCCAGTACTTC.